This T cell receptor (beta chain) was sequenced during a study of cytomegalovirus exposure and HLA in healthy donors. Remarks on this clone: The antigen is unknown.

CDR1 and CDR2 from the germline V gene are ENHRY and SYGVKD. The CDR3 sequence is 15 residues long. Trimming removed 4 bases at V and 3 bases at J, with 14 bases between. Primers included in the PCR were 60 Vbeta and 13 Jbeta primers. TCRdb's copy holds only in-frame clones and misses some; the assay was immunoSEQ multiplex PCR. The data contain around 210,000 clones, 70% to 90% of them singletons. Study findings and constraints: In a later analysis, several top co-occurrence clusters appeared linked to parvovirus B19, influenza, CMV and Epstein-Barr virus. TCR beta chains numbering some 160 were designated cytomegalovirus-associated.

The sequenced sample consisted of PBMCs. The source of this sequence is a girl aged 2 to 9 in good health and CMV-seronegative. The genes are TRBV10-3 and TRBJ2-3; D may be TRBD2 (6 bases). CDR3 region: CAISAAFRGTDTQYF. Written as DNA, the CDR3 is TGTGCCATCAGTGCGGCCTTTCGGGGGACAGATACGCAGTATTTT.